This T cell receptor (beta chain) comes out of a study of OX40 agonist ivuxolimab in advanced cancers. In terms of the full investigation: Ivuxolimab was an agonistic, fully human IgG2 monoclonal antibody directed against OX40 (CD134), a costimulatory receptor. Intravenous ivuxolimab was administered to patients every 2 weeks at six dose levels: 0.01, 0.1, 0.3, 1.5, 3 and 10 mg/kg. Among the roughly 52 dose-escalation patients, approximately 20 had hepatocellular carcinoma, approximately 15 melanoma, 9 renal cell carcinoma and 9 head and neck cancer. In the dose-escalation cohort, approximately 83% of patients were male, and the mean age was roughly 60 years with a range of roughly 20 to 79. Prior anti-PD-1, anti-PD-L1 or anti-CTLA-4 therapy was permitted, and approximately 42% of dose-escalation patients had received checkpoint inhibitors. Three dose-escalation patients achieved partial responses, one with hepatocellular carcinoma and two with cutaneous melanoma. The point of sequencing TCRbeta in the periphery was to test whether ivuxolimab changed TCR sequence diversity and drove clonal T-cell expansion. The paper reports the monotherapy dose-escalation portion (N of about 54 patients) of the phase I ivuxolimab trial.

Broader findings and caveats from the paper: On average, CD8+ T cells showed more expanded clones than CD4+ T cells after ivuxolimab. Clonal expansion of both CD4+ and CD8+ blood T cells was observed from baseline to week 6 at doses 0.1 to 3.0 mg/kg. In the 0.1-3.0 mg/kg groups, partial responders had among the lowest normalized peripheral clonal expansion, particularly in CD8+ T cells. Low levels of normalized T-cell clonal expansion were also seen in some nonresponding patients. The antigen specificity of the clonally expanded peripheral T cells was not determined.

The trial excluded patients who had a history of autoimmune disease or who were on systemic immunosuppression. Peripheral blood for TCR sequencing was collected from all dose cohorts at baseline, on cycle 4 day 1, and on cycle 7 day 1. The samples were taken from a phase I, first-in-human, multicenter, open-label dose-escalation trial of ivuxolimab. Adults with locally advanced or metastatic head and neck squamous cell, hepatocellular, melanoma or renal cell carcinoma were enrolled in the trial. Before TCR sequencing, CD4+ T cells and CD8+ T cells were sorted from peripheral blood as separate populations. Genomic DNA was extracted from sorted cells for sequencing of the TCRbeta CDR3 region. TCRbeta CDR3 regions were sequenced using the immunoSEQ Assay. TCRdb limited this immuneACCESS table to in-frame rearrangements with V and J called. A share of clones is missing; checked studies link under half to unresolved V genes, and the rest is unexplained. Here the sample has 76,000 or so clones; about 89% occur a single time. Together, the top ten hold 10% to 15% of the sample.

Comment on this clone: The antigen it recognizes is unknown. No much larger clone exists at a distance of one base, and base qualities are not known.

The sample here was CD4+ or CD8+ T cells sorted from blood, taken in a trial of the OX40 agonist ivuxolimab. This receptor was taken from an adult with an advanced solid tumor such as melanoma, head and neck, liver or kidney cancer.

At the DNA level, the sequence is TGTGCCAGCAGCTTGGCCCATCAGGGGCAGGGTGGTGGCTACACCTTC. Translated, it gives CASSLAHQGQGGGYTF. The sequence links TRBV5-4 to TRBJ1-2; TRBD1 might be the D gene, on 6 matching bases. Measured from the cysteine to the phenylalanine, the CDR3 is 16 residues long. Of the read, only the CDR3 DNA is kept; its 48 bases are in frame from base 1. Trimming removed 0 bases from V and 7 bases from J, leaving 19 bases between the germline ends. As encoded in the germline V gene (reference sequence), CDR1 is SGHNT while CDR2 is YYREEE.